This TCR beta chain was recorded in a study of T-cell reconstitution after alpha-beta-depleted transplantation in children. This clonotype was picked up a small number of times. It was with unique molecular identifiers that the TCRbeta library was prepared. A single record per CDR3 protein comes from TCRdb applying MiXCR to the PCR reads. The sample has 150,000 to 200,000 distinct CDR3 sequences, about 15% seen once; the top ten hold about 12%. This CDR3 is built from 20 residues. The TCR originated in a human donor who donated a stem cell graft to a child with acute lymphoblastic leukemia. Specimen: PBMCs from the stem cell graft donor, collected from the stem cell graft. The V gene is TRBV21-1, the J gene TRBJ2-7; the table assigns TRBD1, which was not confirmed against the DNA. TRBV21-1 is a pseudogene locus. In nucleotides, the CDR3 is TGTGCCAGCAGCAAAGGAATAAGGGACAAACCCGGGAAACCGGCCTACGAGCAGTACTTC. Residues: CASSKGIRDKPGKPAYEQYF.